This TCR beta chain was recorded in a study of T cell responses to AZD1222 COVID-19 vaccine. The CDR3 is 13 residues long. Germline CDR1 and CDR2: LGHDT and YNNKEL (reference sequence). Trimming stripped 3 bases from V and 4 bases from J, with 8 bases between. Assay: immunoSEQ multiplex PCR; the TCRdb copy retains only in-frame clones and omits some. Here the sample spans 200,000 to 250,000 clones, around 93% being singletons. The receptor was isolated from an adult in good health. This specimen was peripheral blood, taken on day 0 of MenACWY control vaccination. V is TRBV3-1 (or the pseudogene TRBV3-2) and J is TRBJ2-3; unclear D gene. The CDR3 is CASSQVRADTQYF. The CDR3 coding sequence is TGTGCCAGCAGCCAGGTACGAGCAGATACGCAGTATTTT.